This T cell receptor beta chain appears in the sequencing data of a study of T cell responses to AZD1222 COVID-19 vaccine. Whole-study results and caveats: CD4 TCRs linked to vaccination spanned spike, dominating at 160-218 and 743-854. The study found Spike-specific TCR breadth and depth rose after two AZD1222 doses. Reportedly, nearly half the spike-specific TCRs target unmutated variant regions. Baseline serology detected seropositivity in only a handful of AZD1222 recipients.

Measured with immunoSEQ multiplex PCR; TCRdb has only the in-frame clones, and not every one. The repertoire includes about 87,000 clones, roughly 89% of them detected once, and approximately 9.1% sits in the top ten. V shed 0 bases, J shed 0 bases, and the junction held 8 bases outside the gene matches. From germline, CDR1 is GTSNPN and CDR2 SVGIG (reference sequence). The CDR3 is 16 amino acids. Worth noting for this clone: Its cognate antigen is unknown.

The chain is built from TRBV30 and TRBJ2-7, with TRBD2 identical over 7 bases. This TCR was recovered from an adult in good health. This specimen consisted of peripheral blood, obtained on day 0 of AZD1222 vaccination. The CDR3 bases are TGTGCCTGGAGTGTACTGGGTGGGGGGGACTCCTACGAGCAGTACTTC. Its protein is CAWSVLGGGDSYEQYF.